Described below is a single T cell receptor (beta chain) sequence and its context. As yet, its antigen is unknown. The source of the sample is a study of shared clonotypes between healthy human individuals. The wider study: Each donor's CD8 memory used one plate, CD8 naive two, each CD4 subset three.

Each subset's genomic DNA was split evenly across several immunoSEQ plates. Here immunoSEQ multiplex PCR was the method, and the copy in TCRdb shows in-frame clones only, minus some. The sample includes some 1 million clones, more than 60% of them seen just once. Findings and limits, study-wide: Among non-shared clonotypes, generation probabilities were lower than among those shared by all four donors. Blood alone was sampled, and tissue repertoires likely differ.

This CDR3 has 12 amino acids. The V and J ends lost 5 bases and 7 bases respectively, with 11 bases between them. The germline gives CDR1 SNHLY, CDR2 FYNNEI. V gene TRBV2 combines with J gene TRBJ1-2, with D possibly being TRBD1 (6 bases). The specimen sequenced was memory CD4+ T cells sorted from blood. This sample's subset: CD45RA-negative fraction. The sequence derives from a man aged 18-30 years in good health. CDR3: CASSRDMLGYTF. The CDR3 DNA sequence: TGTGCCAGCAGTCGGGACATGCTTGGCTACACCTTC.